The 11 T cell receptor beta chains below come from one sample, sequenced in a study of blood T cell repertoires in COVID-19. Assay: immunoSEQ multiplex PCR; the TCRdb copy retains only in-frame clones and omits some. The top ten hold around 1.1% of the sample, which has hundreds of thousands of clones, 80% to 90% seen once. The sequencing input was PBMCs or T cells enriched from blood (not recorded which). These receptors were obtained from a man in his thirties or forties who had recovered from COVID-19.

This chain uses TRBV2 with TRBJ1-3, with D uncertain. The V gene lost 5 bases and the J gene lost 4 bases, with 15 bases spanning the gap. The CDR3 totals 15 residues. Looked up from germline, CDR1 is SNHLY and CDR2 is FYNNEI. CDR3 residues: CASSTPPGLGNTIYF. The DNA for the CDR3 is TGTGCCAGCAGTACGCCCCCTGGGCTCGGAAACACCATATATTTT.

A single count supports this clone. The sample holds other DNA sequences that translate to the same CDR3. This chain connects TRBV5-1 to TRBJ2-3; no firm D call. Trimming removed 2 bases at V and 0 bases at J, with 7 bases between. The CDR3 is 14 residues long. CDR1 SGHRS and CDR2 YFSETQ come from the germline V gene. The CDR3 spells CASSFGTSTDTQYF. CDR3 nucleotides: TGCGCCAGCAGCTTTGGTACTAGCACAGATACGCAGTATTTT.

This rearrangement joins TRBV28 to TRBJ1-4; possible D gene TRBD1, 5 bases. This CDR3 has 16 residues. Germline CDR1 reads MDHEN; CDR2 reads SYDVKM. The germline V and J ends were trimmed by 3 bases and 0 bases, with 11 bases remaining between them. CDR3 region: CASSFLQGATNEKLFF. The CDR3 DNA follows: TGTGCCAGCAGTTTCCTTCAGGGTGCAACTAATGAAAAACTGTTTTTT. The entire variable domain, with the rest obtained from reference TRBV28 and TRBJ1-4, is as follows: DVKVTQSSRYLVKRTGEKVFLECVQDMDHENMFWYRQDPGLGLRLIYFSYDVKMKEKGDIPEGYSVSREKKERFSLILESASTNQTSMYLCASSFLQGATNEKLFFGSGTQLSVL.

The chain is built from TRBV18 and TRBJ1-2; 7 bases map to TRBD1. Trimming cost V 5 bases and J 5 bases; bases outside gene matches: 5. CDR1 and CDR2 (germline): KGHSH, LQKENI. The CDR3 consists of 13 residues. In DNA form, the CDR3 reads TGTGCCAGCTCAAACACAGGGGAATATGGCTACACCTTC. The encoded protein is CASSNTGEYGYTF.

The V gene is TRBV15, the J gene TRBJ2-7; D possibly corresponds to TRBD2 (6 bases). CDR3 length: 13 residues. Germline CDR1 and CDR2: LNHNV and YYDKDF (reference sequence). V was cut by 8 bases and J by 4 bases, with 15 bases left in between. The CDR3 DNA sequence: TGTGCCACCGCCTCCGGGAGTTTGTACGAGCAGTACTTC. The encoded protein is CATASGSLYEQYF.

The chain joins TRBV24-1 to TRBJ1-1; D unresolved. Deletions cut 4 bases from V and 10 bases from J, with 12 bases between. The CDR3 covers 12 residues. CDR1 is KGHDR and CDR2 is SFDVKD in the germline V gene. The DNA of the CDR3 is TGTGCCACCAGTGACCCGATCGGAGCAGCTTTCTTT. Protein sequence: CATSDPIGAAFF.

V gene TRBV4-1 combines with J gene TRBJ2-3; 11 bases match TRBD2. Germline assignment: CDR1 MGHRA and CDR2 YSYEKL. The CDR3 extends over 16 amino acids. V lost 4 bases, J lost 1 base, and 4 bases stayed unmatched. CDR3 nucleotides: TGCGCCAGCAGCCTTAGCGGGAGGGTTGGCACAGATACGCAGTATTTT. Amino acids: CASSLSGRVGTDTQYF.

The V call is TRBV5-1, the J call TRBJ2-5, with D perhaps TRBD1 (5 bases). This CDR3 comprises 14 residues. V lost 2 bases, J lost 4 bases, and 12 bases lay in between. Germline V CDR1 and CDR2: SGHRS, YFSETQ. CDR3 nucleotides: TGCGCCAGCAGCTTACAGGTGAACGGAGAGACCCAGTACTTC. As protein: CASSLQVNGETQYF.

CDR3 region: CAWVGHKAYGYTF. For the CDR3, the DNA is TGTGCCTGGGTGGGGCATAAGGCCTATGGCTACACCTTC. The V call is TRBV30, the J call TRBJ1-2; D perhaps matches TRBD1 (5 bases). Germline values: CDR1 GTSNPN, CDR2 SVGIG (reference sequence). The V end lost 5 bases, the J end lost 4 bases, and 14 bases lay between the germline ends. The CDR3 has 13 residues.

This clone was counted a few times. The chain combines TRBV10-2 with TRBJ2-1; TRBD1 might be the D (5 bases). From germline, CDR1 is WSHSY and CDR2 SAAADI. The germline V and J ends were trimmed by 5 bases and 0 bases, with 11 bases remaining between them. CDR3 length equals 15 residues. CDR3 nucleotide sequence: TGCGCCAGCAGTCAACAGGCCTCCTCCTACAATGAGCAGTTCTTC. Residues: CASSQQASSYNEQFF.

The CDR3 loop is CASSQSGNRQATNEKLFF. The CDR3 coding sequence is TGCGCCAGCAGCCAGAGTGGAAACAGGCAGGCAACTAATGAAAAACTGTTTTTT. V and J are TRBV5-1 and TRBJ1-4; D is perhaps TRBD1 (5 bases). The CDR3 runs to 18 residues. Germline V lookup: CDR1 SGHRS, CDR2 YFSETQ. The V gene lost 4 bases and the J gene lost 0 bases, with 19 bases spanning the gap.